This T cell receptor (beta chain) was sequenced for a study of Graves' ophthalmopathy and Graves' hyperthyroidism. CDR1 is DFQATT and CDR2 is SNEGSKA in the germline V gene (reference sequence). The CDR3 is 10 residues long. Trimming shortened V by 5 bases and J by 7 bases, and 9 bases separated the two germline ends. Researchers took RNA transcripts and amplified TCR beta CDR3 regions from them. An opening RT-PCR round employed HTBI primers and preceded a second-round multiplex PCR. TCRdb redid the calling of the multiplex PCR reads with MiXCR, one entry per CDR3 protein. The sample has around 470,000 distinct CDR3 sequences; 13% to 15% are singletons. The sample holds many counts of this clonotype.

This receptor was obtained from a woman aged 30 to 39 with Graves' ophthalmopathy. The sequenced material came from blood. The chain links TRBV20-1 to TRBJ2-7; D unresolved. CDR3 in amino acids: CSARSWEQYF. CDR3 nucleotide sequence: TGCAGTGCTCGCTCGTGGGAGCAGTACTTC.